The rows below give T cell receptor beta chains drawn from one sample of a study of patients and donors after allogeneic stem cell transplantation. TCRdb re-derived calls from the RT-PCR reads in MiXCR, one entry per CDR3 protein. The table includes 150,000 to 200,000 distinct CDR3 sequences, 41% detected once. Source material: blood, either unsorted or a sorted T cell fraction (not recorded which). The receptor source for this set is a human donor who was either an allogeneic HSCT recipient or a stem cell or donor lymphocyte infusion donor (not recorded which). It is not recorded whose cells these are; they may come from a transplant donor. Both conserved end residues are part of each CDR3. Fields, in order: V gene, D gene, clone size, J gene, CDR3 DNA, CDR3 protein. D genes are given only for firm matches. A row's size may be missing; if present it is once, few, many or a size class.

TRBV27	-	-	TRBJ2-7	TGTGCCAGCAGTTTAGAGCTGGGTCCCATCTACGAGCAGTACTTC	CASSLELGPIYEQYF
TRBV9	TRBD1	-	TRBJ1-4	TGTGCCAGCAGCGTTGAACAGGGGGCGAATGAAAAACTGTTTTTT	CASSVEQGANEKLFF
TRBV20-1	TRBD2	few	TRBJ2-7	TGCAGTGCTTCTCCCGGGACTAGCGGGTACGAGCAGTACTTC	CSASPGTSGYEQYF
TRBV7-2	TRBD1	-	TRBJ1-5	TGTGCCAGCAGCTTCCGGGACAGAAGCAATCAGCCCCAGCATTTT	CASSFRDRSNQPQHF
TRBV4-3	TRBD1	-	TRBJ1-4	TGCGCCAGCAGCCACCTAGACAGGGTCCGGGGCGAAAAACTGTTTTTT	CASSHLDRVRGEKLFF
TRBV11-1	TRBD1	-	TRBJ1-3	TGTGCCAGCAGTACAGGGGTGACTGGAAACACCATATATTTT	CASSTGVTGNTIYF
TRBV9	-	once	TRBJ2-1	TGTGCCAGCAGCCCCCGGGCCGGGGGCGCCGAGATCTCCTACAATGAGCAGTTCTTC	CASSPRAGGAEISYNEQFF
TRBV2	TRBD2	-	TRBJ2-5	TGTGCCAGCAGTGAACTGGGAGCTAGCGGGGGACAAGAGACCCAGTACTTC	CASSELGASGGQETQYF
TRBV7-2	-	-	TRBJ2-1	TGTGCCAGCAGACATGACTCCTATAACCGCTCCTACAATGAGCAGTTCTTC	CASRHDSYNRSYNEQFF
TRBV6-6	-	few	TRBJ1-2	TGTGCCAGCAGTTACTCCGGTCAACACCTAGCGGGTAACTATGGCTACACCTTC	CASSYSGQHLAGNYGYTF
TRBV6-2/TRBV6-3	-	-	TRBJ2-7	TGTGCCAGCAGCTCTATTAGCTTGATCGAGCAGTACTTC	CASSSISLIEQYF
TRBV12-3/TRBV12-4	-	-	TRBJ2-1	TGTGCCAGCAGTTCTCCAGAATACAGACGGGATGAGCAGTTCTTC	CASSSPEYRRDEQFF
TRBV27	-	-	TRBJ1-1	TGTGCCAGCTGTTTGGCCAGGAACACTGAAGCTTTCTTT	CASCLARNTEAFF
TRBV5-1	TRBD1	few	TRBJ1-1	TGCGCCAGCAGCTCCCAGACAGGGGCGACCACTGAAGCTTTCTTT	CASSSQTGATTEAFF
TRBV7-8	-	few	TRBJ1-1	TGTGCCAGCAGCCACGACAGGATGAACACTGAAGCTTTCTTT	CASSHDRMNTEAFF
TRBV11-2	-	-	TRBJ2-6	TGTGCCAGCAGCTTAGGCCACAGGTCTTCTGGGGCCAACGTCCTGACTTTC	CASSLGHRSSGANVLTF
TRBV6-5	-	-	TRBJ1-1	TGTGCCAGCAGTAACGATCCGGGGTTGAACACTGAAGCTTTCTTT	CASSNDPGLNTEAFF
TRBV6-2/TRBV6-3	-	-	TRBJ2-1	TGTGCCAGCATTAGTGTGGCGCCGAATTCCTACAATGAGCAGTTCTTC	CASISVAPNSYNEQFF
TRBV29-1	-	-	TRBJ1-2	TGCAGCGTTGCACAGCGAAATAACTTTGGCTACACCTTC	CSVAQRNNFGYTF
TRBV29-1	-	few	TRBJ1-1	TGCAGCGCCAAGACAGAGAACACTGAAGCTTTCTTT	CSAKTENTEAFF
TRBV6-2/TRBV6-3	-	-	TRBJ2-7	TGTGCCAGCAGAACTCCCCCTGGAAGTTATGAGGAGCAGTACTTC	CASRTPPGSYEEQYF
TRBV5-6	-	-	TRBJ1-3	TGTGCCAGCAGCTTGGACCGCGGGTTCTCTGGAAACACCATATATTTT	CASSLDRGFSGNTIYF
TRBV7-3	-	few	TRBJ1-2	TGTGCCAGCAGCTTACTTCCGGACAGCCCCTATGGCTACACCTTC	CASSLLPDSPYGYTF
TRBV12-3/TRBV12-4	TRBD1	few	TRBJ1-4	TGTGCCAGCAGAAACCCAGGGGGTAATGAAAAACTGTTTTTT	CASRNPGGNEKLFF
TRBV7-2	-	-	TRBJ2-3	TGTGCCAGCAGAGAGGGCAGCGCTAGCACAGATACGCAGTATTTT	CASREGSASTDTQYF
TRBV29-1	TRBD1	-	TRBJ2-1	TGCAGCGCCGTACAGGGGAATGAGCAGTTCTTC	CSAVQGNEQFF
TRBV19	TRBD2	-	TRBJ2-1	TGTGCCAGTAGTATGGGTAGCGGGCCTAATGAGCAGTTCTTC	CASSMGSGPNEQFF
TRBV5-1	TRBD2	-	TRBJ2-1	TGCGCCAGCAGCTTGGCCGGTAGCGGGAGCTACAATGAGCAGTTCTTC	CASSLAGSGSYNEQFF